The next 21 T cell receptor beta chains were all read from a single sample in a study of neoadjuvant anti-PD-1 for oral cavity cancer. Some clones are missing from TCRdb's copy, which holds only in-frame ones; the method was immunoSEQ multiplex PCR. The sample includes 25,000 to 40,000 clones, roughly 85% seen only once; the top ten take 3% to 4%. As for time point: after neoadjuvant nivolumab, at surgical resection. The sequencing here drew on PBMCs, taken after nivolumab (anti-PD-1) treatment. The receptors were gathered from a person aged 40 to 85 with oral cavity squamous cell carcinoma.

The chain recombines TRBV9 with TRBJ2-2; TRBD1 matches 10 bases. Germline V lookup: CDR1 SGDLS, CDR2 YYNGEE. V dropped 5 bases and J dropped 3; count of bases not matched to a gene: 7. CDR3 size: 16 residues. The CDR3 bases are TGTGCCAGCAGGCCCCCAGGGACAGGGGACACCGGGGAGCTGTTTTTT. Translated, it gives CASRPPGTGDTGELFF. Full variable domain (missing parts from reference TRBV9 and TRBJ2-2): DSGVTQTPKHLITATGQRVTLRCSPRSGDLSVYWYQQSLDQGLQFLIQYYNGEERAKGNILERFSAQQFPDLHSELNLSSLELGDSALYFCASRPPGTGDTGELFFGEGSRLTVL.

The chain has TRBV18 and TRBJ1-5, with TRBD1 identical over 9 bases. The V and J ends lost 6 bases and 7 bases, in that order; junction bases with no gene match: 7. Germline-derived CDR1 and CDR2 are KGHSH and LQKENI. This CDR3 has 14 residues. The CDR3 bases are TGTGCCAGCTCGTCACAGGGGGCCGGACAGCCCCAGCATTTT. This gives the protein CASSSQGAGQPQHF.

The CDR3 here is CASSLDQRGPQFF. In DNA, the CDR3 is TGTGCCAGCAGCTTAGATCAGAGGGGCCCGCAGTTCTTC. V is TRBV11-3 and J is TRBJ2-1; D may match TRBD1 or TRBD2 (5 bases each). The CDR3 is 13 residues long. V lost 0 bases and J lost 12, with 12 bases in between. Germline V gene data show CDR1 as SGHNT and CDR2 as YENEEA.

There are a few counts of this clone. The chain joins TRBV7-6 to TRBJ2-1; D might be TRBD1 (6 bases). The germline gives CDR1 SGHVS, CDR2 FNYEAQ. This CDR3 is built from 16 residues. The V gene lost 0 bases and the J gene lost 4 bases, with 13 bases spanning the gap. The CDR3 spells CASSLAGSGVYNEQFF. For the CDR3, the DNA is TGTGCCAGCAGCTTAGCAGGGTCAGGGGTTTACAATGAGCAGTTCTTC.

CDR3 loop: CASSGHSGANVLTF. In DNA, the CDR3 is TGTGCCAGCAGCGGACACTCTGGGGCCAACGTCCTGACTTTC. The rearrangement uses TRBV9 and TRBJ2-6; no clear D. Germline loops: CDR1 SGDLS, CDR2 YYNGEE. V was pared by 3 bases and J by 0 bases, with 4 bases between. The CDR3 contains 14 residues.

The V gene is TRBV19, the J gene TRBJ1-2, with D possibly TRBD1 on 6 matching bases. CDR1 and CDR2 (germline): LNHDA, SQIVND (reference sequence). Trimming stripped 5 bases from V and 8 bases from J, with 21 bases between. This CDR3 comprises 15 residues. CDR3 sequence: CASSLSYRDLGGYTF. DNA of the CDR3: TGTGCCAGTAGTTTGTCCTACAGGGACTTGGGCGGCTACACCTTC.

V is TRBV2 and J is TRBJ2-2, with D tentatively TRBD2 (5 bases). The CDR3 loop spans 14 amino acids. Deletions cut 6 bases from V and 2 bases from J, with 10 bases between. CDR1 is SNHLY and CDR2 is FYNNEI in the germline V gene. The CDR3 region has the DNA TGTGCCAGCAGACTAGGGATAAACACCGGGGAGCTGTTTTTT. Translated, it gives CASRLGINTGELFF.

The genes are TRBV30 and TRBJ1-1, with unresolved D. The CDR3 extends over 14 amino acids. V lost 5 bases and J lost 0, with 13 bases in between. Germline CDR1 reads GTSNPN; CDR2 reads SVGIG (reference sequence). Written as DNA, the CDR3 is TGTGCCTGGTCGGGAGTGCCGATGAACACTGAAGCTTTCTTT. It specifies CAWSGVPMNTEAFF.

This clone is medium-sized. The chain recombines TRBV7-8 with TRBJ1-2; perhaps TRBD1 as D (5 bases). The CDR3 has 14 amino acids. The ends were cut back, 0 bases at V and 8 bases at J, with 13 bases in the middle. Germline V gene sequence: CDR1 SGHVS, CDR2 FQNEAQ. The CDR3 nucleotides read TGTGCCAGCAGCTTAGCGCAAGAGGGGCGAGGCTACACCTTC. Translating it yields CASSLAQEGRGYTF.

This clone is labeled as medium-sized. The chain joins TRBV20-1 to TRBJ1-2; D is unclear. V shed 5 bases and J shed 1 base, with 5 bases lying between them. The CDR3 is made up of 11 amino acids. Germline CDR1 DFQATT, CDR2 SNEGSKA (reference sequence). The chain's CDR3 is CSAVGNYGYTF. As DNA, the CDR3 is TGCAGTGCTGTCGGTAACTATGGCTACACCTTC.

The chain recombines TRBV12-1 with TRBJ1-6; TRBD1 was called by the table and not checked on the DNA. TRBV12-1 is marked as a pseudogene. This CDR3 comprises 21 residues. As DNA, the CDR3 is TGTGCCAGCAGCTTTGCGGAGGGACGGACAGGGCCTAATAACTATAATTCACCCCTCCACTTT. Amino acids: CASSFAEGRTGPNNYNSPLHF.

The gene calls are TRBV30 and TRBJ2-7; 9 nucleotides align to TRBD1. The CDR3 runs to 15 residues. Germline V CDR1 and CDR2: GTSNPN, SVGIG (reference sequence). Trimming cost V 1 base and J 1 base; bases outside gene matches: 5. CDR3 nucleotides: TGTGCCTGGAGTGCCCGCGGGACAGGGTCCTACGAGCAGTACTTC. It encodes CAWSARGTGSYEQYF.

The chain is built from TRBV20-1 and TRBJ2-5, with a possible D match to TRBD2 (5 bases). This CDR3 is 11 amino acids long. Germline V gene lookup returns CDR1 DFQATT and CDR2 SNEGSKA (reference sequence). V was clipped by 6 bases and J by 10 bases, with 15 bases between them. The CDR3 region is CSAPWSRDQYF. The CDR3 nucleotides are TGCAGTGCCCCATGGTCGAGGGACCAGTACTTC.

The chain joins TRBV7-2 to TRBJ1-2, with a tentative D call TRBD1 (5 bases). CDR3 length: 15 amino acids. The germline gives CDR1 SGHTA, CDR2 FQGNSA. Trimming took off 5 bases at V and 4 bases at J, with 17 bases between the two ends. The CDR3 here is CASSPGLGPFYGYTF. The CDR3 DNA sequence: TGTGCCAGCAGCCCAGGATTGGGACCGTTCTATGGCTACACCTTC.

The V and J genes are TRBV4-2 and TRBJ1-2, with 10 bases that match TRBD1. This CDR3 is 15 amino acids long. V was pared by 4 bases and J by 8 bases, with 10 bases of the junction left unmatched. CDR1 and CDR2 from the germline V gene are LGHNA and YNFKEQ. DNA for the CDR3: TGTGCCAGCAGCCTCGGGACAGGGGACAAGGGCGGCTACACCTTC. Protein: CASSLGTGDKGGYTF.

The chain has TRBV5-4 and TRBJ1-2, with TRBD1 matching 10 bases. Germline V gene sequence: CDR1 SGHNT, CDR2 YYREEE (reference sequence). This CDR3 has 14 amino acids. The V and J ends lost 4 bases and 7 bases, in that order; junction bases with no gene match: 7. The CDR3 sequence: CASSPGQGPLGYTF. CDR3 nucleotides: TGTGCCAGCAGCCCGGGACAGGGGCCCCTTGGCTACACCTTC.

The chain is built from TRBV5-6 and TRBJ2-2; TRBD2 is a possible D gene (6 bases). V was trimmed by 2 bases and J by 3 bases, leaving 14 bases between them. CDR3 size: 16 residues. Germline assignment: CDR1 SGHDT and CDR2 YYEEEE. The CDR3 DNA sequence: TGTGCCAGCAGCTTAGGTGTGCGGGGAGACACCGGGGAGCTGTTTTTT. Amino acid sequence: CASSLGVRGDTGELFF.

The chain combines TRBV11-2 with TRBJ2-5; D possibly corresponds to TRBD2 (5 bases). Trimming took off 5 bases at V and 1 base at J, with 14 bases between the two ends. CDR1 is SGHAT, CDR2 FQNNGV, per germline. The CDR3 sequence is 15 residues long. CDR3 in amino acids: CASSPPGVGQETQYF. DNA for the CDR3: TGTGCCAGCAGCCCTCCCGGGGTAGGCCAAGAGACCCAGTACTTC.

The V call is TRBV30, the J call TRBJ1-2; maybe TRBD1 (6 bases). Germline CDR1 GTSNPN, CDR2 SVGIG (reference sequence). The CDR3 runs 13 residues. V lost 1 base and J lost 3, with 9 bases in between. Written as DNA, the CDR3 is TGTGCCTGGAGTGGGGGGCAGTACTATGGCTACACCTTC. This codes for CAWSGGQYYGYTF. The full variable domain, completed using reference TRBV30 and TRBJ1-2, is SQTIHQWPATLVQPVGSPLSLECTVEGTSNPNLYWYRQAAGRGLQLLFYSVGIGQISSEVPQNLSASRPQDRQFILSSKKLLLSDSGFYLCAWSGGQYYGYTFGSGTRLTVV.

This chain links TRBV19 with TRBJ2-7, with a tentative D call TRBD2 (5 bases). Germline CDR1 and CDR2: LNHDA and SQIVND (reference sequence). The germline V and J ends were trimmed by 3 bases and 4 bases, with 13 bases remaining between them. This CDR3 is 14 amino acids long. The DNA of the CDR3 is TGTGCCAGTAGTATCAGCGGTAACGGGTACGAGCAGTACTTC. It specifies CASSISGNGYEQYF.

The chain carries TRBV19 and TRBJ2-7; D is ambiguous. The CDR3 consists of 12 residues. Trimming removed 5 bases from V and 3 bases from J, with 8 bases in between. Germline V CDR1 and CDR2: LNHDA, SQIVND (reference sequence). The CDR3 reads CASSYVGYEQYF. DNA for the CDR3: TGTGCCAGTAGTTACGTGGGCTACGAGCAGTACTTC.